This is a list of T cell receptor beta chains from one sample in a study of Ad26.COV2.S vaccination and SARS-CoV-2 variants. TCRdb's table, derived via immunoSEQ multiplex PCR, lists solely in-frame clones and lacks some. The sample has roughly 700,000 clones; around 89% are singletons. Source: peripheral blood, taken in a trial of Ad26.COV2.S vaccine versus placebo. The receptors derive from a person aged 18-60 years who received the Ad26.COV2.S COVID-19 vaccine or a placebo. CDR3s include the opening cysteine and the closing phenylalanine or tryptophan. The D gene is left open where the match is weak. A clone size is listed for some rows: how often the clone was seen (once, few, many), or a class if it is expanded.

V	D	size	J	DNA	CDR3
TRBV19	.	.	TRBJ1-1	TGTGCCAGTAGTATCCTGACGGGGAACACTGAAGCTTTCTTT	CASSILTGNTEAFF
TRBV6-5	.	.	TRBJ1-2	TGTGCCAGCCAGGGGTATGTAGGGAACTATGGCTACACCTTC	CASQGYVGNYGYTF
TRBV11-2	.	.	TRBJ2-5	TGTGCCAGCAGCCTCGTAGAGACCCAGTACTTC	CASSLVETQYF
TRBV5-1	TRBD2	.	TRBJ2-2	TGCGCCAGCAGCGCCTTCCTAGCGGTGGACACCGGGGAGCTGTTTTTT	CASSAFLAVDTGELFF
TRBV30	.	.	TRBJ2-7	TGTGCCTGGAGTGTCGGGGGTTGGTCCTACGAGCAGTACTTC	CAWSVGGWSYEQYF
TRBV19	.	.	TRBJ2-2	TGTGCCATTTCGGACAGACGAAACACCGGGGAGCTGTTTTTT	CAISDRRNTGELFF
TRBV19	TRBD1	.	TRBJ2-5	TGTGCCAGTAACCCGACAGGGGGCGGAAGGCCCCAAGAGACCCAGTACTTC	CASNPTGGGRPQETQYF
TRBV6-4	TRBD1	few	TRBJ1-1	TGTGCCAGCAAGCCGGACAGGGACGCCACTGAAGCTTTCTTT	CASKPDRDATEAFF
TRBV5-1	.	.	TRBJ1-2	TGCGCCAGCAGCTTGGACAACTATGGCTACACCTTC	CASSLDNYGYTF
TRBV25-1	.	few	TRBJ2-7	TGTGCCAGCAGTGAACTTGGAAGCTATGAGCAGTACTTC	CASSELGSYEQYF